Included here is one TCR beta chain sequence, with context. The antigen it binds to is not known. Base quality data are lacking; no much larger clone is found one base away. To prepare the library, 5' RACE was applied. TCRdb lists the instrument as Illumina HiSeq 2500. A second about 7 to 12 cycle PCR used a sample-barcoded 5' primer and a J-beta primer mix. A template-switch 5' adaptor carrying 12 random nucleotides introduced a unique molecular identifier onto each TCR beta cDNA molecule. At least 3 million CDR3-containing paired-end reads were obtained from each sample. First-strand cDNA was synthesized from all RNA with the Mint cDNA synthesis kit, primed by a TRBC-specific oligonucleotide. Following uracil-DNA glycosylase treatment, a first 18-cycle PCR with universal primers M1SS and BC2_uni_R was performed on all cDNA. The original pipeline was this. Each sample was normalized by randomly selecting 1 million high-quality reads, each carrying a distinct molecular identifier. Instead of being binned into consensus sequences, reads that shared molecular identifiers were thrown out. MiTCR, with a Q25 quality threshold and the strictest error-elimination algorithm, was used for CDR3 identification, clonotype clustering and error correction. A nonparametric unseen species model with Euler transformation was used to estimate lower-bound total TCR beta diversity. The public reads were run again by TCRdb, first through fastp at Q25 and then through MiXCR, and only productive beta chains were kept. Merged by CDR3 protein, the rows form single entries marked with the most common genes and DNA. For this entry, the V and J calls and clone size follow TCRdb and not the study's own pipeline. The sample table records about 540,000 distinct CDR3 sequences; about 25% of these occur just once. Around 10% of the sample goes to the ten largest clones.

This sample is part of a study of blood T cells in healthy people across ages (dated by TCRdb to between 2014 and 2017). Looking at the study overall: Template switching captured roughly one uniquely barcoded TCR beta cDNA molecule per two T cells in model experiments. The donors were divided into four age groups: young (average approximately 15 years), middle-aged (about 39), aged (around 67) and long-lived (roughly 88). To track age-related changes in TCR beta repertoire diversity, the study relied on deep sequencing normalized with unique cDNA molecular identifiers. Two additional independent replicas of 1 million unique cDNA reads from the same blood draw were analyzed for two donors (one aged 18 to 29 and one aged 80 or older).

The roughly 37 donors, aged roughly 6 to 95 years, were systemically healthy Caucasian individuals from Russia. Each donor gave around 9.5 milliliters of peripheral blood, collected into EDTA-treated Vacutainer tubes. Ficoll-Paque density-gradient centrifugation was used to isolate PBMCs, with at least 6 million per sample. Trizol reagent was used to extract total RNA from PBMCs, with at least 5 micrograms per sample. For every donor, an aliquot of PBMCs went through flow cytometry to measure the percentages of naive CD45RAhigh/CD27high T cells. Between the V and J ends, shortened by 4 bases and 9 bases respectively, the junction contains 16 bases. The CDR3 runs 14 amino acids, cysteine and phenylalanine included. The only DNA kept is the CDR3, 42 bases in frame from the first base. Per the germline V gene (reference sequence), MNHEY is the CDR1 and SMNVEV is the CDR2. What the work shows at the level of the full study, not this receptor alone: Observed TCR beta diversity correlated strongly with the percentage of naive T cells measured by flow cytometry. As age increased, observed TCR beta diversity per million T cells dropped in a roughly linear way, and a significant reduction was already evident by age around 41. Compared with the aged group, the long-lived group had more naive CD4+ T cells, fewer expanded clones and increased TCR diversity, a pattern suggesting age selection. Donor CMV infection status was unknown, potentially confounding age-related changes in expanded clonotypes. Because profiling used bulk unsorted PBMCs, naive and antigen-experienced compartments could not be compared conclusively. Estimates of total diversity based on one million sequenced T cells were considered lower bounds and underestimates.

The sample also formed part of further work on T cells of mothers and their children. The second study's paper adds: The donors were nine systemically healthy Caucasian individuals, made up of three mothers and their six children. cDNA synthesis used all of the extracted RNA, with around 1.6 ug of RNA in each 15 ul reaction. In the second PCR, sample barcodes and 2-4 random nucleotides were introduced via the M1S primer. Each mother yielded over 10 million TCR beta CDR3 reads and each child about 3 million reads. Thymic selection shapes the output of TCR recombination in a similar way in related and unrelated pairs, and inherited differences have a minor effect. Related mother-child pairs always showed normalized repertoire overlap that was slightly higher than in unrelated mother-child pairs, though the difference was never significant. Persistent microchimeric T cell clones were not detected, at a sensitivity of 95 to 100 clones per million clonotypes. In the study, deep NGS was used to compare the TCR beta repertoires of mothers and children, and features distinguishing related mother-child pairs from unrelated individuals were sought. On average, the children were approximately 12 +/- 4 years old, while the mothers were around 42 +/- 4 years old. After adapters were ligated using NEBNext reagents, the libraries underwent 100+100 nt paired-end sequencing on an Illumina HiSeq 2000. To prevent cross-contamination, the mother and child libraries were prepared one month apart and sequenced in separate runs. Each donor had between roughly 500,000 and 2,200,000 distinct TCR beta clonotypes identified. Naive TCR beta clonotypes were estimated from low-frequency clonotypes matched to each donor's FACS-determined naive share, without sorting.

The clonotype was recovered from a boy aged 5-17 years in good health. The receptor chain draws on TRBV27 and TRBJ2-1; a tentative D match to TRBD2 spans 6 bases. Sequencing was carried out using blood. The CDR3 in this case is CASSSGLPQVEQFF. At the DNA level, the sequence is TGTGCCAGCAGTTCGGGACTGCCTCAAGTTGAGCAGTTCTTC.